Detailed here is one T cell receptor (beta chain). The entry originates in a study of technical replicates of blood from a few donors. Method: immunoSEQ multiplex PCR; TCRdb's copy keeps in-frame clones and lacks some. The sample has 84,000 or so clones; approximately 94% are singletons. V was clipped by 0 bases and J by 5 bases, with 23 bases between them. The germline V gene encodes CDR1 SGHVS and CDR2 FNYEAQ. There are 19 residues in the CDR3. The chain links TRBV7-6 to TRBJ2-1; maybe TRBD1 (6 bases). The specimen was T cells isolated from PBMCs. The TCR sequence derives from a human donor in good health. The CDR3 reads CASSLALVRKAGENNEQFF. CDR3 DNA sequence: TGTGCCAGCAGCTTAGCGCTCGTCCGTAAGGCAGGGGAAAACAATGAGCAGTTCTTC.